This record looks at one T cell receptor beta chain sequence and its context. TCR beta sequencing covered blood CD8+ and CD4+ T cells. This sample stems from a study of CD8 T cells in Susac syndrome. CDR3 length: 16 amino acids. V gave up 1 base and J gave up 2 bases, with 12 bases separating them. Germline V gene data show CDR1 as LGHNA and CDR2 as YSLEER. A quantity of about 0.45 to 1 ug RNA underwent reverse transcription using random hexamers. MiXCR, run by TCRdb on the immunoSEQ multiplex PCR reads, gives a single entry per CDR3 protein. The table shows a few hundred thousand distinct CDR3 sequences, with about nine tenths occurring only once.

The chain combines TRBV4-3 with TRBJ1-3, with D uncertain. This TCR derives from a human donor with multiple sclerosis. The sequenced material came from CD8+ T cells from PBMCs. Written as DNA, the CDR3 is TGCGCCAGCAGCCAAGTGGCGGAAGGGACTGGAAACACCATATATTTT. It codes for CASSQVAEGTGNTIYF.